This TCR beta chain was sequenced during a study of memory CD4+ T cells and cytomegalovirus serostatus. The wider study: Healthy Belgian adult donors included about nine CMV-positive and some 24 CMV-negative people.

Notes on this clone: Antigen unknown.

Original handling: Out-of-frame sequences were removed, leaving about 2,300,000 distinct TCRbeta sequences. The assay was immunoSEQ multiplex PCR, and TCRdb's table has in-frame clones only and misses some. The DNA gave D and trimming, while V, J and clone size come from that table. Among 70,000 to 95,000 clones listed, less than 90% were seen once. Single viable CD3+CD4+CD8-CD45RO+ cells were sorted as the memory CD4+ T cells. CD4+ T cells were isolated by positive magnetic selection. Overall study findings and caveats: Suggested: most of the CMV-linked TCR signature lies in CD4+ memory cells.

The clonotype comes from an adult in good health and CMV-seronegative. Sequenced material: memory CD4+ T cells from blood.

The CDR3 is CASSYVPGGSPLHF. The CDR3 DNA is TGTGCCAGCAGTTACGTTCCCGGGGGTTCACCCCTCCACTTT. The J gene is TRBJ1-6, the V gene TRBV6-6, with a possible D match to TRBD1 (5 bases). The V end was cut by 2 bases, the J end by 9 bases, with 11 bases between. The CDR3 runs 14 residues. Germline assignment: CDR1 MNHNY and CDR2 SVGAGI (reference sequence).